This entry lists 10 T cell receptor beta chains sequenced from one sample in a study of blood T cell repertoires in COVID-19. Clones were read by immunoSEQ multiplex PCR, and TCRdb kept only the in-frame ones, dropping some. The sample has about 51,000 clones, approximately 89% seen once; the top ten hold approximately 3%. Sequencing input: peripheral blood. Receptors originate from a man in his forties or fifties with acute or convalescent COVID-19.

The chain couples TRBV7-3 to TRBJ2-3, with 9 positions matching TRBD2. V gave up 5 bases and J gave up 4 bases; unmatched junction bases: 1. Per germline, CDR1 SGHTA and CDR2 FQGTGA. This CDR3 has 13 amino acids. CDR3 DNA: TGTGCCAGCAGCCTAGCGGGGTCAGATACGCAGTATTTT. Translation gives CASSLAGSDTQYF.

The V gene is TRBV5-6, the J gene TRBJ1-2; TRBD1 matches at 7 bases. V dropped 3 bases and J dropped 2; count of bases not matched to a gene: 10. The CDR3 is 16 residues long. CDR1 is SGHDT and CDR2 is YYEEEE in the germline V gene. CDR3 DNA sequence: TGTGCCAGCAGCTCCCGATCCGGACAGGCGAACTATGGCTACACCTTC. Amino acid sequence: CASSSRSGQANYGYTF. The full variable domain, in which reference TRBV5-6 and TRBJ1-2 provide the parts outside the CDR3, is DAGVTQSPTHLIKTRGQQVTLRCSPKSGHDTVSWYQQALGQGPQFIFQYYEEEERQRGNFPDRFSGHQFPNYSSELNVNALLLGDSALYLCASSSRSGQANYGYTFGSGTRLTVV.

The chain has TRBV5-4 and TRBJ1-2; D uncertain. This CDR3 region has 12 residues. V was shortened by 4 bases and J by 2 bases, with 6 bases between the two germline ends. Germline-derived CDR1 and CDR2 are SGHNT and YYREEE (reference sequence). The DNA of the CDR3 is TGTGCCAGCAGCAGTAGCAACTATGGCTACACCTTC. Its translation: CASSSSNYGYTF. Filled out from reference TRBV5-4 and TRBJ1-2, the complete variable domain reads ETGVTQSPTHLIKTRGQQVTLRCSSQSGHNTVSWYQQALGQGPQFIFQYYREEENGRGNFPPRFSGLQFPNYSSELNVNALELDDSALYLCASSSSNYGYTFGSGTRLTVV.

V gene TRBV19 combines with J gene TRBJ1-2; perhaps TRBD1 as D (6 bases). V was pared by 3 bases and J by 4 bases, with 15 bases between. The CDR3 has 15 residues. Looked up from germline, CDR1 is LNHDA and CDR2 is SQIVND (reference sequence). In nucleotides, the CDR3 is TGTGCCAGTAGTATCCCAAACAGGGATCCCTATGGCTACACCTTC. Encoded protein: CASSIPNRDPYGYTF.

The chain joins TRBV5-1 to TRBJ2-2; no definite D call. With 5 bases removed from V and 1 base from J, the gap between germline ends came to 9 bases. The CDR3 totals 14 residues. Germline V gives CDR1 SGHRS, CDR2 YFSETQ. CDR3: CASSRPGNTGELFF. CDR3 DNA: TGCGCCAGCAGTAGGCCGGGGAACACCGGGGAGCTGTTTTTT.

This clone has only one observation. V usage is TRBV18 and J usage is TRBJ2-3, with D perhaps TRBD1 (6 bases). With 5 bases removed from V and 0 bases from J, the gap between germline ends came to 15 bases. Germline CDR1 is KGHSH and CDR2 is LQKENI. The CDR3 extends over 16 amino acids. CDR3 DNA: TGTGCCAGCTCAGCACAACCGGGACAAAGCACAGATACGCAGTATTTT. Encoded protein: CASSAQPGQSTDTQYF.

On this clone: An end of the junction differs from the germline gene, which may be a read error. V is TRBV18 and J is TRBJ2-7; the match to TRBD1 covers 11 bases. The CDR3 has 19 amino acids. Germline V gene lookup returns CDR1 KGHSH and CDR2 LQKENI. The CDR3 loop reads CASSPLRSGRTGGSHEQYF. The CDR3 region has the DNA TGTGCCAGCTCACCACTCCGTTCAGGCCGGACAGGGGGCTCCCACGAGCAGTACTTC.

The gene calls are TRBV10-2 and TRBJ2-2, with D uncertain. The CDR3 runs 14 residues. Trimming removed 2 bases from V and 6 bases from J, with 10 bases in between. Germline assignment: CDR1 WSHSY and CDR2 SAAADI. The DNA of the CDR3 is TGCGCCAGCAGTGAGGGAGAAAGACCCGGGGAGCTGTTTTTT. This codes for CASSEGERPGELFF.

Turning to this clone: Other nucleotide sequences in the sample specify the same CDR3. CDR3 nucleotides: TGTGCCAGTACCACAGGGGGTGATGGCTACACCTTC. Amino acid sequence: CASTTGGDGYTF. The chain couples TRBV19 to TRBJ1-2; the match to TRBD1 covers 8 bases. Germline CDR1 is LNHDA and CDR2 is SQIVND (reference sequence). Germline trimming cut 7 bases from V and 6 bases from J; bases unmatched to any gene: 4. This CDR3 region has 12 residues.

The genes are TRBV30 and TRBJ1-2, with D possibly TRBD1 on 5 matching bases. The germline V gene has CDR1 GTSNPN and CDR2 SVGIG (reference sequence). The CDR3 has 14 residues. The V end lost 2 bases, the J end lost 0 bases, and 10 bases lay between the germline ends. CDR3 region: CAWSKDTSNYGYTF. Written as DNA, the CDR3 is TGTGCCTGGAGTAAGGACACCTCTAACTATGGCTACACCTTC.